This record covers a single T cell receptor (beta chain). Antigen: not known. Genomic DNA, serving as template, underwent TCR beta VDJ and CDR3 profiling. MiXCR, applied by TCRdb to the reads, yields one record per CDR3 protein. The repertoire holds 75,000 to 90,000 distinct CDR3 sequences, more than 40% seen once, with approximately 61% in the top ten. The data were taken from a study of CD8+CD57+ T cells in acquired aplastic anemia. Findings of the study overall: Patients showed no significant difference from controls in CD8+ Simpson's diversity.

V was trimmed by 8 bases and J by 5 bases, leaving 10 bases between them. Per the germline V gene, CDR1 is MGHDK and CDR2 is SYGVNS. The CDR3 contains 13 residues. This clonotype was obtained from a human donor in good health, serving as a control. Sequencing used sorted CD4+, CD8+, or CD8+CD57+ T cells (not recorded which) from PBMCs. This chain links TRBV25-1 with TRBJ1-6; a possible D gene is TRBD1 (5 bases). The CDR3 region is CASRDYNNSPLHF. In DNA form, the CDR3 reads TGTGCCAGCCGGGACTACAATAATTCACCCCTCCACTTT.